The rows below give T cell receptor beta chains drawn from one sample of a study of CD8 T cells in ankylosing spondylitis. Each CDR3 protein is one row after TCRdb ran MiXCR on the 5' RACE reads. The sample includes 25,000 to 30,000 distinct CDR3 sequences, around 5.2% of them seen just once. The specimen sequenced was blood, either unsorted or a sorted T cell fraction (not recorded which). The receptors were sampled from a female donor with ankylosing spondylitis or in good health (not recorded which). Each CDR3 is given with its conserved first and last residue. Fields, in order: V gene, CDR3 length, J gene, D gene, clone size, CDR3 DNA, CDR3 protein. D genes are given only for firm matches. A clone size is listed for some rows: how often the clone was seen (once, few, many), or a class if it is expanded.

TRBV9,14,TRBJ2-2,TRBD1,NA,TGTGCCAGCAGCTCCTGGACAGGCGGCGGGGAGCTGTTTTTT,CASSSWTGGGELFF
TRBV9,14,TRBJ2-7,NA,many,TGTGCCAGCAGCGTCGGGACCGCTAAGGACGAGCAGTACTTC,CASSVGTAKDEQYF
TRBV9,18,TRBJ2-6,TRBD1,NA,TGTGCCAGCAGCGTCGGACAGGGGACATACTCTGGGGCCAACGTCCTGACTTTC,CASSVGQGTYSGANVLTF
TRBV9,14,TRBJ2-2,NA,many,TGTGCCAGCAGCGCCCGGACTGGCACCGGGGAGCTGTTTTTT,CASSARTGTGELFF
TRBV9,14,TRBJ1-2,NA,medium-sized,TGTGCCAGCAGCGTAGGAACAGCCCACTATGGCTACACCTTC,CASSVGTAHYGYTF
TRBV9,13,TRBJ1-2,NA,many,TGTGCCAGCAGCGACCCCGGAATATATGGCTACACCTTC,CASSDPGIYGYTF
TRBV9,14,TRBJ2-5,NA,many,TGTGCCAGCAGCGTAGGGGGGGCCGGGGTAACCCAGTACTTC,CASSVGGAGVTQYF
TRBV9,12,TRBJ2-2,NA,many,TGTGCCAGCAGCCCCAATACCGGGGAGCTGTTTTTT,CASSPNTGELFF
TRBV9,16,TRBJ2-3,TRBD2,many,TGTGCCAGCAGCTCCCTTACTAGCGGCTACACAGATACGCAGTATTTT,CASSSLTSGYTDTQYF
TRBV9,17,TRBJ1-1,NA,many,TGTGCCAGCAGCGTTAGTGCGGGGGCCCTTCAGAACACTGAAGCTTTCTTT,CASSVSAGALQNTEAFF
TRBV9,14,TRBJ2-3,NA,many,TGTGCCAGCAGCGTAGATGTGTTTACAGATACGCAGTATTTT,CASSVDVFTDTQYF
TRBV9,14,TRBJ2-3,NA,many,TGTGCCAGCAGCCCACTCGCGGCCACAGATACGCAGTATTTT,CASSPLAATDTQYF
TRBV9,16,TRBJ2-5,NA,NA,TGTGCCAGCAGCGTAGGGGCCTCGGGACCCCAAGAGACCCAGTACTTC,CASSVGASGPQETQYF
TRBV9,14,TRBJ2-3,NA,many,TGTGCCAGCAGCGTAGATCTCTCCACAGATACGCAGTATTTT,CASSVDLSTDTQYF
TRBV9,13,TRBJ2-1,NA,many,TGTGCCAGCAACAGGGACGTCAACAATGAGCAGTTCTTC,CASNRDVNNEQFF
TRBV27,13,TRBJ1-2,NA,many,TGTGCCAGCAGTTTATCCCAGGGGTATGGCTACACCTTC,CASSLSQGYGYTF
TRBV9,16,TRBJ2-3,TRBD2,many,TGTGCCAGCAGCGTAGTGACTAGCGGGAGAGCAGATACGCAGTATTTT,CASSVVTSGRADTQYF
TRBV9,14,TRBJ1-6,NA,many,TGTGCCAGCAGCGCGGGACGCATTAATTCACCCCTCCACTTT,CASSAGRINSPLHF
TRBV5-1,16,TRBJ2-1,TRBD2,few,TGCGCCAGCAGCTCGCTACTAGCGGAATCTTACAATGAGCAGTTCTTC,CASSSLLAESYNEQFF
TRBV9,14,TRBJ2-5,TRBD2,many,TGTGCCAGCAGCGGGGGGGGACCTCAGGAGACCCAGTACTTC,CASSGGGPQETQYF